These T cell receptor beta chains were read from a single sample in a study of control samples from healthy donors and cancer patients. This table comes from immunoSEQ multiplex PCR, and its TCRdb copy is limited to in-frame clones, with some not included. Of about 190,000 clones listed, approximately 91% are singletons. The sequencing input was blood. The source of these receptors is a man aged 25 to 40 in good health. The CDR3 runs from the conserved cysteine through the conserved F or W. A D gene is named only where the DNA matches it firmly. Size values are once, few and many counts, or a class for expanded clones, and some rows have none.

abundance,j_gene,d_gene,v_gene,CDR3aa,CDR3nt
NA,TRBJ1-1,NA,TRBV6-5,CASMREMNTEAFF,TGTGCCAGCATGCGAGAGATGAACACTGAAGCTTTCTTT
NA,TRBJ1-4,NA,TRBV12-5,CASGPGTLTAEKLFF,TGTGCTAGTGGTCCCGGGACTCTCACTGCGGAAAAACTGTTTTTT
NA,TRBJ2-3,TRBD2,TRBV7-9,CASSWGLAGGPDTQYF,TGTGCCAGCAGCTGGGGACTAGCGGGGGGGCCAGATACGCAGTATTTT
NA,TRBJ1-4,NA,TRBV3-1/TRBV3-2,CASSQTREVGEKLFF,TGTGCCAGCAGCCAGACAAGGGAGGTAGGGGAAAAACTGTTTTTT
NA,TRBJ1-4,NA,TRBV27,CASSLYGEGQKLFF,TGTGCCAGCAGTTTATACGGGGAAGGGCAAAAACTGTTTTTT
NA,TRBJ2-3,NA,TRBV20-1,CSASAPRPVDTQYF,TGCAGTGCTAGTGCCCCGCGGCCTGTGGATACGCAGTATTTT
once,TRBJ1-1,NA,TRBV18,CASSPRTGEAFF,TGTGCCAGCTCACCAAGGACGGGTGAAGCTTTCTTT
NA,TRBJ1-1,NA,TRBV5-1,CASSLVGLWSTEAFF,TGCGCCAGCAGCTTGGTAGGACTTTGGAGCACTGAAGCTTTCTTT
NA,TRBJ2-7,TRBD2,TRBV28,CASSPGLAHEQYF,TGTGCCAGCAGTCCGGGACTAGCCCACGAGCAGTACTTC
NA,TRBJ2-3,TRBD2,TRBV29-1,CSVDGLAGGPTDTQYF,TGCAGCGTTGACGGTCTAGCGGGGGGCCCCACAGATACGCAGTATTTT
NA,TRBJ2-1,NA,TRBV5-3,CARSPRRRRTDRADEQFF,TGTGCCAGAAGCCCCCGTCGTAGACGCACTGACCGCGCGGATGAGCAGTTCTTC
once,TRBJ2-6,TRBD2,TRBV5-5,CASSLGLAGASGANVLTF,TGTGCCAGCAGCTTGGGACTAGCGGGGGCCTCGGGGGCCAACGTCCTGACTTTC
once,TRBJ2-5,NA,TRBV29-1,CSVLPNYKGETQYF,TGCAGCGTTCTCCCGAACTATAAGGGAGAGACCCAGTACTTC
NA,TRBJ2-1,TRBD2,TRBV4-2,CASSRGLAGGPRNEQFF,TGTGCCAGCAGCCGCGGACTAGCGGGGGGGCCGAGGAATGAGCAGTTCTTC
NA,TRBJ2-1,TRBD1,TRBV7-2,CASSLSGTGNNEQFF,TGTGCCAGCAGCTTATCCGGGACAGGGAACAATGAGCAGTTCTTC
NA,TRBJ1-3,NA,TRBV3-1/TRBV3-2,CASSQGGWGNTIYF,TGTGCCAGCAGCCAAGGGGGTTGGGGAAACACCATATATTTT
once,TRBJ1-3,NA,TRBV7-9,CASSLMEVRSGNTIYF,TGTGCCAGCAGCTTGATGGAGGTTCGCTCTGGAAACACCATATATTTT
NA,TRBJ1-2,NA,TRBV7-9,CASSLDGVGYGYTF,TGTGCCAGCAGCTTAGATGGGGTCGGCTATGGCTACACCTTC
NA,TRBJ2-3,NA,TRBV29-1,CSVVRQLGVDTDTQYF,TGCAGCGTAGTCAGACAGTTGGGGGTAGACACAGATACGCAGTATTTT
NA,TRBJ1-1,NA,TRBV19,CASSIARDGEAFF,TGTGCCAGTAGTATAGCCAGGGACGGCGAAGCTTTCTTT
few,TRBJ1-2,NA,TRBV3-1/TRBV3-2,CASSGLGSTYGYTF,TGTGCCAGCAGCGGACTGGGGAGCACCTATGGCTACACCTTC
once,TRBJ1-3,NA,TRBV5-1,CASSLAGQSGNTIYF,TGCGCCAGCAGCCTGGCCGGGCAATCTGGAAACACCATATATTTT
NA,TRBJ2-5,NA,TRBV11-2,CASSLGAGGETQYF,TGTGCCAGCAGCTTAGGAGCGGGCGGGGAGACCCAGTACTTC
NA,TRBJ1-5,TRBD1,TRBV28,CASSVQGASQPQHF,TGTGCCAGCAGCGTACAGGGGGCTAGTCAGCCCCAGCATTTT
NA,TRBJ1-1,NA,TRBV12-5,CASGTSLTGANTEAFF,TGTGCTAGTGGTACCTCCCTGACAGGAGCGAACACTGAAGCTTTCTTT
NA,TRBJ1-1,NA,TRBV15,CATSRGDGGTEAFF,TGTGCCACCAGCAGAGGGGACGGGGGGACTGAAGCTTTCTTT
NA,TRBJ1-1,NA,TRBV7-9,CASSFLTVNTEAFF,TGTGCCAGCAGCTTCCTAACAGTGAACACTGAAGCTTTCTTT
NA,TRBJ2-7,NA,TRBV3-1/TRBV3-2,CASSQHSSYEQYF,TGTGCCAGCAGCCAACACAGTTCCTACGAGCAGTACTTC
NA,TRBJ2-3,TRBD1,TRBV6-1,CASSESGQPERTDTQYF,TGTGCCAGCAGTGAATCGGGACAGCCGGAACGCACAGATACGCAGTATTTT
NA,TRBJ1-2,NA,TRBV7-2,CASSLHQGIAGYTF,TGTGCCAGCAGCTTACATCAGGGCATAGCTGGCTACACCTTC
NA,TRBJ2-7,TRBD2,TRBV14,CASSQGLAGASYEQYF,TGTGCCAGCAGCCAGGGACTAGCGGGGGCTTCCTACGAGCAGTACTTC
NA,TRBJ2-2,TRBD1,TRBV6-1,CASSEQGAYTGELFF,TGTGCCAGCAGTGAACAGGGGGCTTACACCGGGGAGCTGTTTTTT
NA,TRBJ2-3,NA,TRBV6-5,CASSSPPNTDTQYF,TGTGCCAGCAGCTCCCCCCCGAACACAGATACGCAGTATTTT
few,TRBJ1-3,NA,TRBV2,CASSEMGPGNTIYF,TGTGCCAGCAGTGAAATGGGGCCTGGAAACACCATATATTTT
few,TRBJ1-2,NA,TRBV19,CASSIGVGDSNYGYTF,TGTGCCAGTAGTATAGGAGTGGGAGATTCTAACTATGGCTACACCTTC
few,TRBJ2-2,TRBD1,TRBV5-1,CASKPGQGRAGELFF,TGCGCCAGCAAACCGGGACAGGGGCGCGCCGGGGAGCTGTTTTTT
NA,TRBJ1-1,NA,TRBV27,CASSSRGGSTEAFF,TGTGCCAGCAGTTCCAGGGGCGGGTCCACTGAAGCTTTCTTT
NA,TRBJ1-5,TRBD1,TRBV5-5,CASSLRTGEYQPQHF,TGTGCCAGCAGCTTACGGACAGGTGAATATCAGCCCCAGCATTTT
NA,TRBJ1-6,TRBD1,TRBV7-3,CASSAKGPDRADSPLHF,TGTGCCAGCAGCGCCAAGGGTCCGGACAGGGCTGATTCACCCCTCCACTTT
NA,TRBJ1-1,TRBD1,TRBV3-1/TRBV3-2,CASSGPGQGAEAFF,TGTGCCAGCAGCGGGCCGGGACAGGGCGCTGAAGCTTTCTTT
NA,TRBJ1-4,NA,TRBV7-9,CASSPPPPGEKLFF,TGTGCCAGCAGCCCTCCCCCCCCCGGGGAAAAACTGTTTTTT
NA,TRBJ2-7,TRBD1,TRBV7-6,CASSLTTGTGDEQYF,TGTGCCAGCAGCTTAACCACCGGGACAGGGGACGAGCAGTACTTC
NA,TRBJ2-7,NA,TRBV27,CASSLRQLDEQYF,TGTGCCAGCAGTTTAAGGCAGCTGGACGAGCAGTACTTC
once,TRBJ1-2,NA,TRBV7-9,CASRGQRKSNYGYTF,TGTGCCAGCAGAGGACAGCGAAAGTCTAACTATGGCTACACCTTC
NA,TRBJ2-7,NA,TRBV7-2,CASSLEDGLVYEQYF,TGTGCCAGCAGCTTAGAGGACGGTCTGGTCTACGAGCAGTACTTC
NA,TRBJ2-3,NA,TRBV18,CASSPVTDTQYF,TGTGCCAGCTCACCGGTCACAGATACGCAGTATTTT
NA,TRBJ1-1,NA,TRBV29-1,CSVEQSPGTEAFF,TGCAGCGTTGAACAGAGCCCGGGCACTGAAGCTTTCTTT
NA,TRBJ1-2,NA,TRBV10-2,CASSGFQGLLQYGYTF,TGCGCCAGCAGTGGGTTCCAGGGTCTTTTACAGTATGGCTACACCTTC
few,TRBJ1-5,TRBD1,TRBV6-6,CASSDSRGSQPQHF,TGTGCCAGCAGTGACTCCAGGGGGAGTCAGCCCCAGCATTTT
NA,TRBJ2-7,NA,TRBV15,CATSRVRAGTRDEQYF,TGTGCCACCAGCAGAGTACGGGCCGGGACCCGGGACGAGCAGTACTTC
NA,TRBJ2-1,TRBD2,TRBV4-2,CASSQVWTSGGRNEQFF,TGTGCCAGCAGCCAAGTCTGGACTAGCGGGGGCCGGAATGAGCAGTTCTTC